This T cell receptor (beta chain) was documented in a study of shared clonotypes between healthy human individuals. For the study at large: Researchers drew samples from two women and a few men aged 18 to 49.

The CDR3 is 11 residues long. Germline V gene lookup returns CDR1 MDHEN and CDR2 SYDVKM. V shed 5 bases and J shed 8 bases, with 9 bases lying between them. All donors were healthy HIV-negative adults lacking recent acute infections or vaccinations. This clone came up a few times. In the original analysis: ImmunoSEQ output held junction-only sequences without quality scores, so filtering differed. TCRdb's table, derived via immunoSEQ multiplex PCR, lists solely in-frame clones and lacks some. V, J and clone size derive from that table, while D and trimming were established from the DNA sequence. The sample has some 1,100,000 clones, around three quarters seen once.

Sequenced: memory CD4+ T cells from PBMCs. Subset meaning: CD45RA-negative fraction. The receptor's source is a young man in good health. Some clones in this sample may be carry-over from other donors' samples. The chain is built from TRBV28 and TRBJ1-2; D is unresolved. DNA for the CDR3: TGTGCCAGCAGTGGAGTCTACGGCTACACCTTC. Translating it yields CASSGVYGYTF.